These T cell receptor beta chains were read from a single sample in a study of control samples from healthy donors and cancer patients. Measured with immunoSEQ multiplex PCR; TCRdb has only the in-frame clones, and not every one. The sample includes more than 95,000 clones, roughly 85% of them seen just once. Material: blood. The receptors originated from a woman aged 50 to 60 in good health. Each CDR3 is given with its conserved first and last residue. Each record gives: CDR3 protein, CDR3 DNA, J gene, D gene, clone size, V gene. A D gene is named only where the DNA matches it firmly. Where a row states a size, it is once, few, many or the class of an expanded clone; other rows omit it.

CDR3aa: CASSFETLTGELFF
CDR3nt: TGTGCCAGTAGTTTCGAGACACTCACCGGGGAGCTGTTTTTT
j_gene: TRBJ2-2
d_gene: -
abundance: -
v_gene: TRBV19

CDR3aa: CASRAANTGELFF
CDR3nt: TGTGCCAGCAGAGCAGCGAACACCGGGGAGCTGTTTTTT
j_gene: TRBJ2-2
d_gene: -
abundance: -
v_gene: TRBV12-3/TRBV12-4

CDR3aa: CASSILDNQPQHF
CDR3nt: TGTGCCAGCAGCATCTTGGACAATCAGCCCCAGCATTTT
j_gene: TRBJ1-5
d_gene: -
abundance: once
v_gene: TRBV7-6

CDR3aa: CATSARGGVIDTQYF
CDR3nt: TGTGCCACCAGTGCCCGGGGGGGGGTAATAGATACGCAGTATTTT
j_gene: TRBJ2-3
d_gene: TRBD2
abundance: -
v_gene: TRBV24-1

CDR3aa: CASSPPAGGDTQYF
CDR3nt: TGTGCCAGCAGTCCACCGGCCGGAGGTGATACGCAGTATTTT
j_gene: TRBJ2-3
d_gene: -
abundance: -
v_gene: TRBV6-5

CDR3aa: CASSHQGIGSPLHF
CDR3nt: TGTGCCAGCAGCCACCAGGGTATAGGTTCACCCCTCCACTTT
j_gene: TRBJ1-6
d_gene: -
abundance: -
v_gene: TRBV3-1/TRBV3-2

CDR3aa: CASSGGSAISNQPQHF
CDR3nt: TGTGCCAGCAGCGGGGGGTCGGCAATTAGCAATCAGCCCCAGCATTTT
j_gene: TRBJ1-5
d_gene: -
abundance: -
v_gene: TRBV5-5

CDR3aa: CASSIFSQTRKSYEQYF
CDR3nt: TGTGCCAGTAGTATATTTTCGCAGACGCGAAAAAGCTACGAGCAGTACTTC
j_gene: TRBJ2-7
d_gene: -
abundance: few
v_gene: TRBV19

CDR3aa: CASSVSGHTEAFF
CDR3nt: TGTGCCAGCAGCGTTTCAGGGCACACTGAAGCTTTCTTT
j_gene: TRBJ1-1
d_gene: -
abundance: -
v_gene: TRBV9

CDR3aa: CASSLVSPRVPNSPLHF
CDR3nt: TGTGCCAGCAGCTTAGTATCGCCCAGGGTCCCAAATTCACCCCTCCACTTT
j_gene: TRBJ1-6
d_gene: -
abundance: -
v_gene: TRBV7-8

CDR3aa: CAWRTSPVETQYF
CDR3nt: TGTGCCTGGAGGACTTCTCCGGTCGAGACCCAGTACTTC
j_gene: TRBJ2-5
d_gene: -
abundance: -
v_gene: TRBV30

CDR3aa: CASSPVARVNTEAFF
CDR3nt: TGTGCCAGCAGCCCGGTCGCCAGGGTCAACACTGAAGCTTTCTTT
j_gene: TRBJ1-1
d_gene: -
abundance: -
v_gene: TRBV7-9

CDR3aa: CASSRGRGSTDTQYF
CDR3nt: TGTGCCAGCAGCCGGGGGCGGGGGTCTACAGATACGCAGTATTTT
j_gene: TRBJ2-3
d_gene: -
abundance: few
v_gene: TRBV11-2

CDR3aa: CASSLDRLTDTQYF
CDR3nt: TGTGCCAGCAGCTTAGACCGACTTACAGATACGCAGTATTTT
j_gene: TRBJ2-3
d_gene: -
abundance: -
v_gene: TRBV7-2